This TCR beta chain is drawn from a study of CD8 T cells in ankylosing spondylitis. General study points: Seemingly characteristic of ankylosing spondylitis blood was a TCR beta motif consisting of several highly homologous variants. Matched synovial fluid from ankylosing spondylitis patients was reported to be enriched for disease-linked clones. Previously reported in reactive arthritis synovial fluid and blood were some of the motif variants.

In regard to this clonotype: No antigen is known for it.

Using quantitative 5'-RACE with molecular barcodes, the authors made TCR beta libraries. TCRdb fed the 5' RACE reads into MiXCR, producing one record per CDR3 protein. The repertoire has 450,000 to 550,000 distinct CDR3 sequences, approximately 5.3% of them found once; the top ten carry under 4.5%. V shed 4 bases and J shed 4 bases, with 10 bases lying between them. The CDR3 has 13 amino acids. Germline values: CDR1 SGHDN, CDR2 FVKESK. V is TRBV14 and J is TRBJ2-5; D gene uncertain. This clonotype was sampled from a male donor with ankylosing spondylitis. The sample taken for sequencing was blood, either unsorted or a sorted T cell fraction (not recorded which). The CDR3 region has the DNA TGTGCCAGCAGCCGCGTTTGGGGAGAGACCCAGTACTTC. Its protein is CASSRVWGETQYF.